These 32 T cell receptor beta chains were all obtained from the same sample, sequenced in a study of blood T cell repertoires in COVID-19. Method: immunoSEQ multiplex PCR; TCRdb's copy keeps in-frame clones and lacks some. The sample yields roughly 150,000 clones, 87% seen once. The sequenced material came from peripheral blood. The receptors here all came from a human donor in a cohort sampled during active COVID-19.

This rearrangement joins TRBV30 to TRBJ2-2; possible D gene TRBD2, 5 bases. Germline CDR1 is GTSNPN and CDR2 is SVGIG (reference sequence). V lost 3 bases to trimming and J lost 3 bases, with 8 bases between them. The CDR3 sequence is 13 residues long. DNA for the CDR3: TGTGCCTGGAGGTTCGGGGACACCGGGGAGCTGTTTTTT. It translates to CAWRFGDTGELFF.

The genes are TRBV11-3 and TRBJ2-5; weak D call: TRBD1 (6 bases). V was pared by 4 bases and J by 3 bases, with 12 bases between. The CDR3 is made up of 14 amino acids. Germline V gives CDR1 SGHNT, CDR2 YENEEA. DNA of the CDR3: TGTGCCAGCAGCTCCTGGACAGAAGAAGAGACCCAGTACTTC. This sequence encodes CASSSWTEEETQYF.

The CDR3 DNA sequence: TGTGCCAGCAGCAAGGGTACTAGCGGGGGGCTTCCCTACAATGAGCAGTTCTTC. Its translation is CASSKGTSGGLPYNEQFF. V usage is TRBV21-1 and J usage is TRBJ2-1; the table assigns TRBD2, which was not confirmed against the DNA. TRBV21-1 is a recognized pseudogene. This CDR3 has 18 amino acids.

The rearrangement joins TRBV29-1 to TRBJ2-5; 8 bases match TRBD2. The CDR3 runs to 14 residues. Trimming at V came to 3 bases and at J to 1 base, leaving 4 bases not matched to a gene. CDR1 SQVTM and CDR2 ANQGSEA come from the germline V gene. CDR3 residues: CSVDGSGAQETQYF. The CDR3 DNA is TGCAGCGTTGATGGTAGCGGGGCCCAAGAGACCCAGTACTTC.

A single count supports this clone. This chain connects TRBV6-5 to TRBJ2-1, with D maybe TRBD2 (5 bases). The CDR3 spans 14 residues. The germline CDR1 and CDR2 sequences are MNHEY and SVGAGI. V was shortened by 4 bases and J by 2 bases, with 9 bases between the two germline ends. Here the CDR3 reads CASSSPGTYNEQFF. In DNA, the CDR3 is TGTGCCAGCAGTTCACCGGGGACCTACAATGAGCAGTTCTTC.

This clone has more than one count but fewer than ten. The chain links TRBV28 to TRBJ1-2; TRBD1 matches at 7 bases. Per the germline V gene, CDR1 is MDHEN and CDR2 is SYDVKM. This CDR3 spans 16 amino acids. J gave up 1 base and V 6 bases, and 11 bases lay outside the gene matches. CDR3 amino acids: CASSPHRTGNNYGYTF. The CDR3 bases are TGTGCCAGCAGCCCACATAGGACAGGAAATAACTATGGCTACACCTTC.

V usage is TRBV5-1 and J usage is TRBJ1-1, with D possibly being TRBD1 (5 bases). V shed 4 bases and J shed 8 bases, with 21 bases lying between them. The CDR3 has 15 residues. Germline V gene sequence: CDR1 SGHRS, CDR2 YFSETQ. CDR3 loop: CASSQEGLANREAFF. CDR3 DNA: TGCGCCAGCAGCCAAGAGGGACTGGCAAATCGGGAAGCTTTCTTT.

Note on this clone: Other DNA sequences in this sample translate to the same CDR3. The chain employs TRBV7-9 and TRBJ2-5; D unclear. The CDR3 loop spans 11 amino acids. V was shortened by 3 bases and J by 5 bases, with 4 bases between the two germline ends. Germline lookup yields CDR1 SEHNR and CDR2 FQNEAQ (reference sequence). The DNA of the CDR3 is TGTGCCAGCAGCTTCGGGGAGACCCAGTACTTC. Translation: CASSFGETQYF.

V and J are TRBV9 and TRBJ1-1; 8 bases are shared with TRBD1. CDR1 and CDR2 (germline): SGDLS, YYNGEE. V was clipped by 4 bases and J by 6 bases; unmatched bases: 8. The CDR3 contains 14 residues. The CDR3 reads CASSPRRGHAEAFF. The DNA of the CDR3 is TGTGCCAGCAGCCCCCGCAGGGGGCACGCTGAAGCTTTCTTT.

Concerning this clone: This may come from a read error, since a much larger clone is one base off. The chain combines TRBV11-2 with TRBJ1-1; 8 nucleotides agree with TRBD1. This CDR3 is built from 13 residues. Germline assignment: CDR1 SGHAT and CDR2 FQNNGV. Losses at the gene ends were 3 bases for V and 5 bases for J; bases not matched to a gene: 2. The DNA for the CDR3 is TGTGCCAGCAGCTTGGACAGGGAAACTGAAGCTTTCTTT. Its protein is CASSLDRETEAFF.

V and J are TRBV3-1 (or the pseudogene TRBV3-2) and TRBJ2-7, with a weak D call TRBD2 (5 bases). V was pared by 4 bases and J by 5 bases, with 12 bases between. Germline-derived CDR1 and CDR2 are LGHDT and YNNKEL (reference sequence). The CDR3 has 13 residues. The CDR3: CASSPVGRHEQYF. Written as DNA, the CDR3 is TGTGCCAGCAGCCCCGTGGGGAGACACGAGCAGTACTTC.

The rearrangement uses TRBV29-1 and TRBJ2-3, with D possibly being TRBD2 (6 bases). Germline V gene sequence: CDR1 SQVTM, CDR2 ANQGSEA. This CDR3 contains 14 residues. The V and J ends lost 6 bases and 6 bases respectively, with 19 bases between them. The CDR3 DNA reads TGCAGCGTATGGGGTGGGGAGGCCCGGGATACGCAGTATTTT. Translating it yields CSVWGGEARDTQYF.

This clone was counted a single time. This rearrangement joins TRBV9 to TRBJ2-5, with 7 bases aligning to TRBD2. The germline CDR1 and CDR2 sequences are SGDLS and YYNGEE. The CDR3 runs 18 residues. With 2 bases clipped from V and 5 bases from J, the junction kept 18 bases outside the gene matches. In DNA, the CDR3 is TGTGCCAGCAGCGTCGACCCAGCTCCCGGGAGGATGGGGGAGACCCAGTACTTC. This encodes CASSVDPAPGRMGETQYF.

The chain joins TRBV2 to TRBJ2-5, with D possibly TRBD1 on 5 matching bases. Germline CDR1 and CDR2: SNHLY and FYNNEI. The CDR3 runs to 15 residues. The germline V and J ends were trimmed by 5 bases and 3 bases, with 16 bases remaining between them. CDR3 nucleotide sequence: TGTGCCAGCAGTCGAGACAGTGGTCCCGAAGAGACCCAGTACTTC. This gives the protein CASSRDSGPEETQYF.

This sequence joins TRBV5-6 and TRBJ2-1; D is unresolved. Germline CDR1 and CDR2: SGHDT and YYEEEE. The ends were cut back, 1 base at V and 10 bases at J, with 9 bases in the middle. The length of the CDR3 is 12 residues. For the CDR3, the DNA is TGTGCCAGCAGCTTGTCGCGAGCGGAGCAGTTCTTC. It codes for CASSLSRAEQFF.

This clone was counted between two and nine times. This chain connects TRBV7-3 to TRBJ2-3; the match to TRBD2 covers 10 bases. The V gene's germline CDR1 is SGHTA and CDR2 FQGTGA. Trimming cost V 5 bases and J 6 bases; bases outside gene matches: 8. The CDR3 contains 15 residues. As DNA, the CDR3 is TGTGCCAGCAGCCAAAGCGGGGGGGATGTCGATACGCAGTATTTT. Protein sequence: CASSQSGGDVDTQYF.

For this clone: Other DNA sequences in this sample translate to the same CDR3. The CDR3 reads CAWSVRGGEQYF. For the CDR3, the DNA is TGTGCCTGGAGTGTTAGGGGAGGGGAGCAGTACTTC. J is TRBJ2-7 and V is TRBV30; 7 bases match TRBD2. The CDR3 runs 12 residues. CDR1 is GTSNPN and CDR2 is SVGIG in the germline V gene (reference sequence). V lost 0 bases to trimming and J lost 7 bases; unmatched junction nucleotides: 3.

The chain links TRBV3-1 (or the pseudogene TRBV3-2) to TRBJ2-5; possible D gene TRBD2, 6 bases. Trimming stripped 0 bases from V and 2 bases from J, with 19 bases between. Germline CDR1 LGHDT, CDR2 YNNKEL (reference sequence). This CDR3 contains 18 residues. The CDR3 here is CASSQDRTSRPPQETQYF. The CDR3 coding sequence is TGTGCCAGCAGCCAAGATCGAACTAGCCGTCCCCCTCAAGAGACCCAGTACTTC.

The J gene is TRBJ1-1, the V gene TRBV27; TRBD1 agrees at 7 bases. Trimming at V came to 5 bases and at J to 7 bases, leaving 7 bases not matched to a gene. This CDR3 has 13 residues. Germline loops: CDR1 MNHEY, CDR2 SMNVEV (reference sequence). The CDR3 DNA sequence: TGTGCCAGCAGTGAGATCCGACAGGGTGAAGCTTTCTTT. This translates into CASSEIRQGEAFF.

Here the CDR3 reads CASSLGSTVWYQETQYF. CDR3 coding DNA: TGTGCCAGCAGTTTAGGGTCTACAGTTTGGTACCAAGAGACCCAGTACTTC. The V call is TRBV28, the J call TRBJ2-5; D is unresolved. This CDR3 is 17 amino acids long. The germline CDR1 and CDR2 sequences are MDHEN and SYDVKM. The V end was cut by 2 bases, the J end by 0 bases, with 16 bases between.

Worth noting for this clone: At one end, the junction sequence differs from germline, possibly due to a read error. Here the CDR3 DNA reads TGTGCCGGTAGTTCAGGGTTTGGGCCGGCTTTCTTT. As protein: CAGSSGFGPAFF. The rearrangement uses TRBV19 and TRBJ1-1; D may be TRBD1 (5 bases). The length of the CDR3 is 12 residues. Germline V CDR1 and CDR2: LNHDA, SQIVND (reference sequence).

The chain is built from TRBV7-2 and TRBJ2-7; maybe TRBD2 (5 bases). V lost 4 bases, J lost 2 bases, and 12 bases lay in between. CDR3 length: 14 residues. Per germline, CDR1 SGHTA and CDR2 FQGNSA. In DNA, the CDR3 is TGTGCCAGCAGCTGGGAGTTGGTCGCCTACGAGCAGTACTTC. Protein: CASSWELVAYEQYF.

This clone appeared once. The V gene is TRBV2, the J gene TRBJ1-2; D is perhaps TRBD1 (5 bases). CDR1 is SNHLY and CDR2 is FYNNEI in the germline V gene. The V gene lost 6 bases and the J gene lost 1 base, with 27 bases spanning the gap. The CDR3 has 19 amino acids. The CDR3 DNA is TGTGCCAGCAGGATCGACCTCGCAAGGTTAACGGACATTAACTATGGCTACACCTTC. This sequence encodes CASRIDLARLTDINYGYTF.

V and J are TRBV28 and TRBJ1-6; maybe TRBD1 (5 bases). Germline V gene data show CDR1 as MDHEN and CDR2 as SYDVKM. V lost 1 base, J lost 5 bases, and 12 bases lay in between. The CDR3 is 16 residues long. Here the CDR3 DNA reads TGTGCCAGCAGTTTATCCCCGTGGGGCCATAATTCACCCCTCCACTTT. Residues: CASSLSPWGHNSPLHF.

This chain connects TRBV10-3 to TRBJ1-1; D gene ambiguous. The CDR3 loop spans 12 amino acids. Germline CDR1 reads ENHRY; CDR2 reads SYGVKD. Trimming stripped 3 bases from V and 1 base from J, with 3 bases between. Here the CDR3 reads CAISDRNTEAFF. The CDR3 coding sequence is TGTGCCATCAGTGACCGGAACACTGAAGCTTTCTTT.

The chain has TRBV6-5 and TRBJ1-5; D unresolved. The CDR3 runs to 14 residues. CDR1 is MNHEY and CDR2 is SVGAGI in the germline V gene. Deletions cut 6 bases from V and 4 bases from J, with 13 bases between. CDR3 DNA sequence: TGTGCCAGCAGGACCGGGAAAGCAAATCAGCCCCAGCATTTT. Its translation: CASRTGKANQPQHF.

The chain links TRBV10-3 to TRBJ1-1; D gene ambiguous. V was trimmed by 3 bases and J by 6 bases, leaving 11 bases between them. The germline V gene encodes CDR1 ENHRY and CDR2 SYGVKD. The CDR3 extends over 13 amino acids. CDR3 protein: CAISDSREAEAFF. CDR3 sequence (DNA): TGTGCCATCAGTGACTCCCGTGAGGCTGAAGCTTTCTTT.

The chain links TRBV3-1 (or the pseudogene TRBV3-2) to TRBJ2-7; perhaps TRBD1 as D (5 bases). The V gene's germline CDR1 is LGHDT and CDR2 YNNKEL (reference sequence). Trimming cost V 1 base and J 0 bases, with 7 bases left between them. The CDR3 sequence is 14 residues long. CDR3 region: CASSQGTPSYEQYF. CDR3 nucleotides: TGTGCCAGCAGCCAAGGGACACCCTCCTACGAGCAGTACTTC.

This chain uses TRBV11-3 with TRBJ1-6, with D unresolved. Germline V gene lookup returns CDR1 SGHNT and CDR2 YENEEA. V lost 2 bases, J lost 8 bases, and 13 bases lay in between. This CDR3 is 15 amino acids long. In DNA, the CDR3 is TGTGCCAGCAGCTTAAGGGCGGGTGTTGATTCACCCCTCCACTTT. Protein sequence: CASSLRAGVDSPLHF.

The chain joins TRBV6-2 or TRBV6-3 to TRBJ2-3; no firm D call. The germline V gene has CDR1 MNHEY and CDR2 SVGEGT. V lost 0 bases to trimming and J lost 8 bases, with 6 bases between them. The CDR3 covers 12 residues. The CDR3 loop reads CASSYSSSTQYF. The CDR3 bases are TGTGCCAGCAGTTACTCGAGTAGTACGCAGTATTTT.

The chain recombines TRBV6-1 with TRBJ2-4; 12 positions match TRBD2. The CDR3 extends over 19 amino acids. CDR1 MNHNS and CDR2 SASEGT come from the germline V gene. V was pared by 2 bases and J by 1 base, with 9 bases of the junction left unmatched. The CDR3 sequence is CASSERASGREGAKNIQYF. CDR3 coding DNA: TGTGCCAGCAGTGAACGGGCTAGCGGGAGGGAGGGGGCCAAAAACATTCAGTACTTC.

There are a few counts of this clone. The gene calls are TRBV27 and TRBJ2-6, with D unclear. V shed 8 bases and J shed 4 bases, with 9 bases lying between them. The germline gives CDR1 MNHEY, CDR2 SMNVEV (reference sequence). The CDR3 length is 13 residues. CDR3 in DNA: TGTGCCAGCGGCCTGGCAGGGGCCAACGTCCTGACTTTC. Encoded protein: CASGLAGANVLTF.